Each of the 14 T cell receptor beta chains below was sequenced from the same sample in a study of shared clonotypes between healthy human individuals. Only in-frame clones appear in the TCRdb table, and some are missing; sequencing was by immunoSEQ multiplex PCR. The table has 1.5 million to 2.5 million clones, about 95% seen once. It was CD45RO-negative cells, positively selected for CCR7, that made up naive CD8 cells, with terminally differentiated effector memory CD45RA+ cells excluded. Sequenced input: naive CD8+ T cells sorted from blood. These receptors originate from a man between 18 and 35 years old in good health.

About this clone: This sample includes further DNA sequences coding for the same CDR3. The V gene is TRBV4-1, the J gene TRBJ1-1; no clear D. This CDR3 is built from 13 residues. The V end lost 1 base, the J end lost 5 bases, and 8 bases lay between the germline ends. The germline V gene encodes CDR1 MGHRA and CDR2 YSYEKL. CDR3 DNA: TGCGCCAGCAGCCAAGCCCGGGAGACTGAAGCTTTCTTT. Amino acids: CASSQARETEAFF.

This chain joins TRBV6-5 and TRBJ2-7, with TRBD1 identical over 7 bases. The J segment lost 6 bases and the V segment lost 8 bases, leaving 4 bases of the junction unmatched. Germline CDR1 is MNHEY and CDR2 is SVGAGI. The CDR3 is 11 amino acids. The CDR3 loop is CASQGGTEQYF. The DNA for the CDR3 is TGTGCCAGCCAAGGGGGCACCGAGCAGTACTTC.

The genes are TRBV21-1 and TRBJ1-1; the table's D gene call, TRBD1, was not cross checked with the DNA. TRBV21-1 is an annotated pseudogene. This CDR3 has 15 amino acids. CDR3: CASSKADRDCTEAFF. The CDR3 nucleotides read TGTGCCAGCAGCAAAGCCGACAGGGATTGCACTGAAGCTTTCTTT.

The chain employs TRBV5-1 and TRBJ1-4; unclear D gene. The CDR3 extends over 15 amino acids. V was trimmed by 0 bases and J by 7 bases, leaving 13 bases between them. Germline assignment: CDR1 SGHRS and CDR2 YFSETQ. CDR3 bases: TGCGCCAGCAGCTTGGATCCGGGTGTTGGTGAAAAACTGTTTTTT. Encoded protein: CASSLDPGVGEKLFF.

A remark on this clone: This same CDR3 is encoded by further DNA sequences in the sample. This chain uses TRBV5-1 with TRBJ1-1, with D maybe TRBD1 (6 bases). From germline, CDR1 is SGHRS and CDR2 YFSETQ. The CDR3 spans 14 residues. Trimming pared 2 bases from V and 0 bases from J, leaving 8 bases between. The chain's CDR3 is CASSFGQMNTEAFF. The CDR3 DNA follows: TGCGCCAGCAGCTTTGGACAGATGAACACTGAAGCTTTCTTT.

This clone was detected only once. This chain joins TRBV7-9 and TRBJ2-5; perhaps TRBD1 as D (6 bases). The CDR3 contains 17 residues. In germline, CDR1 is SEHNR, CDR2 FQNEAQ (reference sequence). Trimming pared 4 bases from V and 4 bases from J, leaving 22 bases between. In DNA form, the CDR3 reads TGTGCCAGCAGCTATCCCCCTTCAGGCAGGGGTTTAGAGACCCAGTACTTC. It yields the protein CASSYPPSGRGLETQYF.

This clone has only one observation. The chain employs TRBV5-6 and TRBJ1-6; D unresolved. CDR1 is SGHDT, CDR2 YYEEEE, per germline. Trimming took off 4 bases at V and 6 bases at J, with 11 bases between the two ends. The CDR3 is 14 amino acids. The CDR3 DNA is TGTGCCAGCAGCCGACGGCGGGGTAATTCACCCCTCCACTTT. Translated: CASSRRRGNSPLHF.

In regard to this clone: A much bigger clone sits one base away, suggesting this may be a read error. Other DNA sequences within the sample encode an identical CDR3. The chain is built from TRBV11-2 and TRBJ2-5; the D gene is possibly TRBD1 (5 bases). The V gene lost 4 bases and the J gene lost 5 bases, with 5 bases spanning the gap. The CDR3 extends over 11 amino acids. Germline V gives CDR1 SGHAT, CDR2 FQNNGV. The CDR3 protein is CASSSGETQYF. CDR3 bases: TGTGCCAGCAGCTCAGGGGAGACCCAGTACTTC. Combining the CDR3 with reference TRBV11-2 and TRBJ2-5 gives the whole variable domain EAGVAQSPRYKIIEKRQSVAFWCNPISGHATLYWYQQILGQGPKLLIQFQNNGVVDDSQLPKDRFSAERLKGVDSTLKIQPAKLEDSAVYLCASSSGETQYFGPGTRLLVL.

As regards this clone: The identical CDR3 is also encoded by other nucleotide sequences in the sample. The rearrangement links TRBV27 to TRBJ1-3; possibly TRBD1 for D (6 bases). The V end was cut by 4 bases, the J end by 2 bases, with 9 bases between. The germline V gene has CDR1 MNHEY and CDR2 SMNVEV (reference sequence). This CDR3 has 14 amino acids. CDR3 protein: CASSSGVAGNTIYF. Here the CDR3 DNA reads TGTGCCAGCAGTTCAGGGGTGGCTGGAAACACCATATATTTT.

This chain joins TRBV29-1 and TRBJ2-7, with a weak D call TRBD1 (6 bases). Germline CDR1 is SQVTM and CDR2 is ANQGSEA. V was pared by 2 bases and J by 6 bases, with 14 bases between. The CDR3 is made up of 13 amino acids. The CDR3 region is CSVEIGRGSEQYF. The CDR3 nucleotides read TGCAGCGTTGAAATCGGCAGGGGCAGCGAGCAGTACTTC.

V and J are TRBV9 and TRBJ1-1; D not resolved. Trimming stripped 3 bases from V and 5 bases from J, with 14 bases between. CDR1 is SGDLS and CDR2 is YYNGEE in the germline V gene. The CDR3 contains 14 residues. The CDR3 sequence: CASSAYTSMTEAFF. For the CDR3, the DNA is TGTGCCAGCAGCGCCTACACGTCGATGACTGAAGCTTTCTTT.

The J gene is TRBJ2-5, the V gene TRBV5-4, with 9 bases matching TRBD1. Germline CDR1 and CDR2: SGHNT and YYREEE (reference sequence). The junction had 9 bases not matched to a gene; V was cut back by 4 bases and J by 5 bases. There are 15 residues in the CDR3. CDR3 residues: CASSKGTGTGETQYF. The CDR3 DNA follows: TGTGCCAGCAGCAAAGGGACAGGGACGGGCGAGACCCAGTACTTC.

This CDR3 reads CASSYDEREALPYEQYF. The CDR3 bases are TGTGCCAGCAGCTACGATGAGCGGGAGGCCCTCCCCTACGAGCAGTACTTC. This chain uses TRBV5-5 with TRBJ2-7; the match to TRBD2 covers 9 bases. This CDR3 spans 17 amino acids. V shed 3 bases, J shed 2 bases, and the junction held 12 bases outside the gene matches. Germline V gene sequence: CDR1 SGHKS, CDR2 YYEKEE (reference sequence).

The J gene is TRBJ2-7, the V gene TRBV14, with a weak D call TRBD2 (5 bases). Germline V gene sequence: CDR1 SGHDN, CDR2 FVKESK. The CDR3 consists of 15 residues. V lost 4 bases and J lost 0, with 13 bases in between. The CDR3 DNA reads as TGTGCCAGCAGCCTTAGGCCGGGGAACTCCTACGAGCAGTACTTC. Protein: CASSLRPGNSYEQYF.